This TCR beta chain was recorded in a study of T cells in Graves' hyperthyroidism and ophthalmopathy. Amplification yielded TCR beta CDR3 regions, with RNA transcripts as the source. HTBI primers were employed in a first-round RT-PCR of the TCR CDR3. TCRdb passed the multiplex PCR reads through MiXCR, listing each CDR3 protein once. The sample yields under 350,000 distinct CDR3 sequences, roughly 15% seen once. Study-level points and caveats: In blood, most of the thyroid clonotypes expanded above 0.001 were also present.

This clonotype occurred a few times. As yet, its antigen is unknown. Uncontrolled infections, other autoimmune diseases, pregnancy or lactation led to exclusion of patients. The study collected blood at first hyperthyroidism diagnosis, before any ophthalmopathy symptoms arose. This receptor was identified in a woman aged 30 to 39 with Graves' hyperthyroidism that later progressed to Graves' ophthalmopathy. Source material: blood.

The CDR3 nucleotides read TGCAGCGCCCCGGGGCCAAGCACAGATACGCAGTATTTT. The encoded protein is CSAPGPSTDTQYF. The chain uses TRBV29-1 and TRBJ2-3, with D perhaps being TRBD1 or TRBD2 (5 bases each). The CDR3 is 13 amino acids. Germline V lookup: CDR1 SQVTM, CDR2 ANQGSEA. Trimming removed 7 bases at V and 0 bases at J, with 11 bases between.